This T cell receptor (beta chain) was profiled in a study of cytomegalovirus exposure and HLA in healthy donors (TCRdb year 2017). With respect to the entire study: An earlier analysis of approximately 640 of the donors reported roughly 270 Gb of sequence data and more than 90 million unique TCR beta sequences from some 180 million T cells. The study profiled the T cell repertoires of under 850 subjects by immunosequencing and related them to cytomegalovirus serostatus. A later genetic analysis used genome-wide SNP genotypes for 398 of the 666 donors, treating that subset as a discovery cohort. The study aimed to test whether signatures of past pathogen exposure could be identified by cataloging public T cell receptors. Across about 380 genotyped donors of the cohort, an average of roughly 250,000 unique TCR beta nucleotide sequences per donor were sequenced, and roughly a sixth of those sequences were non-productive. A handful of DR-DQ haplotypes were handled as single units for association and clustering because linkage in the cohort was strong. Among the roughly 370 genotyped donors, around 79% belonged to the genetic ancestry cluster associated with self-reported Caucasian donors. Class I and class II HLA loci were covered by the typing at four-digit resolution. In an earlier analysis of 587 of the donors, high-throughput TCR beta sequencing was used to judge whether each TCR beta V gene segment behaved as functional or pseudogenic. To predict cytomegalovirus infection status, the study combined high-throughput TCR immunosequencing, statistical association of individual TCRs with disease status, and machine learning. A separate validation cohort of 90 to 150 different subjects was used in addition to the approximately 670-subject first cohort. A later analysis re-examined previously published TCR beta repertoires from just over 650 donors and added high-resolution HLA genotyping to investigate patterns of TCR occurrence. Alongside the repertoire data, information on donor age, sex, ethnicity and CMV serostatus was compiled. The number of typed donors differed by locus: roughly 629-630 for A, B, C, DRB1 and DQB1; roughly 510 for DQA1; 606 for DPA1; and 450 to 480 for DPB1. About 330 gigabases of sequencing data and 91 million or so unique TCR sequences made up an early release that covered fewer than 650 HLA-typed donors. Rather than using new phenotypic data, the later analysis identified candidate immune exposures from TCR beta sequences and from how often those sequences occurred across donors. All discovery cohort repertoires had been generated on a single sequencing platform. Results the study describes overall, beyond this receptor: Only TCR beta chains were sequenced in this cohort, and the absence of alpha or paired-chain data limited detectable features. The study listed approximately 160 TCR beta chains as associated with cytomegalovirus. V-gene and J-gene trimming of TCR beta chains was associated with a missense DCLRE1C variant in a later genetic analysis, and the association was replicated in an independent cohort. Linkage disequilibrium might explain the correlated functional status among segregating V segments, but an unknown experimental factor could not be ruled out. Cytomegalovirus status was reported to be diagnosed by the classifier with high specificity and sensitivity in both the original and validation cohorts. In a later genetic analysis, fewer N-insertions in productive TCRs were reported among donors in an Asian-associated ancestry cluster than the approximately 670-donor mean. In a later analysis, most CMV-associated TCR beta chains were found to appear HLA-restricted, with HLA associations seemingly driven largely by CMV exposure. Three of the identified cytomegalovirus-associated TCR beta chains were confirmed in vitro to be specific for cytomegalovirus antigens. An earlier analysis of 450 to 750 of the donors showed that most TCR beta V segments appeared in productive rearrangements either about 87% or about 30% of the time, which broadly matched IMGT annotations. CMV serostatus was the only immune exposure information available for the cohort. Because HLA typing was unavailable for some donors at each locus, only the typed subset was used in association tests. A further reported finding was that TCR beta sequences accurately predicted the HLA-A and HLA-B alleles for most subjects in the first cohort. Presence/absence analyses assumed roughly uniform sequencing depth across donors, an assumption that may not hold. Some IMGT-functional V segments, including TRBV6-2 and TRBV6-3, could not be told apart with the 87-base-pair reads, so those segments were excluded. While some public TCRs were present in many individuals, most TCR sequences turned up only very rarely across donors. The sequencing pipeline was judged likely to have produced a cluster of highly shared sequence variants as a technical artifact. According to a later analysis, parvovirus B19, influenza, CMV and Epstein-Barr virus appeared linked to several top co-occurrence clusters. Assigning TCR associations to individual alleles was difficult when HLA alleles, especially DR and DQ, strongly co-occurred. The earlier analysis of a few hundred of the donors excluded roughly 17 rarely observed V segments, including chromosome 9 orphons, because counts were too low. According to the authors, the approach could potentially be generalized to other disease states and immunological phenotypes. Specific HLA alleles were associated with over 15,000 TCR beta sequences at a false discovery rate of 0.05 in a later analysis. According to a later analysis, TCR association rates differed among HLA loci, with DRB1 alleles showing the most associated TCRs and HLA-C alleles showing the fewest. A later analysis found that HLA-associated TCR beta chains were more clonally expanded and had lower generation probabilities than equally common non-associated chains.

Libraries came from the immunoSEQ multiplex PCR assay. A mixture of 60 forward primers for TCR Vbeta segments and 13 reverse primers for TCR Jbeta segments was used in the multiplex PCR. Amplification of the CDR3 region of rearranged TCR beta genes was performed with a multiplex PCR assay on genomic DNA. The Illumina HiSeq System was used to sequence the amplified TCR beta libraries as 87-base-pair reads. For the original study's pipeline: In a later analysis, about 80 million unique TCR beta chains were counted across the roughly 610 repertoires, and about 9.9 million of these chains were shared by at least two donors. To remove PCR and sequencing errors, raw reads were error-corrected and collapsed into unique sequences using a nearest-neighbor algorithm that merged closely related sequences. To assign V, D and J gene segments, CDR3 sequences were aligned to IMGT reference sequences. Each retained sequence needed at least a six-nucleotide match to both a V gene segment and a J gene segment. A rearrangement was called productive if the CDR3 had no stop codons and remained in frame with V and J, and every other rearrangement was called non-productive. Following IMGT convention, CDR3 was defined as the stretch from the second conserved V-encoded cysteine to the conserved J-encoded phenylalanine. The earlier analysis of 500 to 650 of the donors excluded any sequence lacking an unambiguous match to a single V gene segment. An earlier analysis of fewer than 650 of the donors classified V segments as functional when productive rearrangements were above 56.7% and as segregating when the standard deviation between donors was above 5%. A statistical classification framework was built for diagnosing cytomegalovirus status from the catalog of TCR beta chain sequences. In a later analysis, V and J genes were assigned by comparing TCR nucleotide sequences against IMGT/GENE-DB human TR gene sequences. Using the TCRdist pipeline, a later analysis assigned CDR3 sequences along with most-parsimonious VDJ recombination scenarios. In a later analysis, every TCR beta chain was defined by the combination of its CDR3 amino acid sequence and its V-gene family, and reads without a unique V-gene family were dropped. In a later analysis, fewer than 600 highly shared, low-generation-probability nucleotide sequences were removed to address suspected cross-contamination and a sequencing artifact. For each public chain, a later analysis derived a clonal expansion index from normalized ranks of inferred template counts within each repertoire. In a later analysis, generation probabilities were computed with a VDJ recombination model fitted to out-of-frame rearrangements, and the resulting probabilities were checked against IGoR. In a later analysis, hypergeometric tests were used to score TCR-TCR, TCR-HLA and TCR-CMV co-occurrence, with a repertoire-size bias correction applied to TCR pairs. False discovery rates were estimated in a later analysis by permuting HLA or CMV assignments 20 times. A later analysis grouped co-occurring TCRs with DBSCAN, adding TCRdist sequence similarity when clustering within HLA-allele-positive subsets. Repertoires with fewer than 30,000 or more than 120,000 public chains were left out of co-occurrence clustering, as were a handful of repertoires with anomalous nucleotide sharing. Here the immuneACCESS table is served through TCRdb, limited to in-frame sequences with V and J called. Missing clones are a known gap in these copies; in checked studies unresolved V genes cover under half, and the rest lacks a known reason. From that table come the V and J calls and clone size; the DNA was used to work out D and trimming. This sample holds fewer than 110,000 clones; under 85% were observed only once. The ten largest account for under 2% of the sample.

Concerning this clone itself: The target of this receptor is not known. Per-base qualities were not stored, and no clone one base away is much larger.

The cohort consisted of hundreds of healthy bone marrow donors. All cohort members were sampled while nominally healthy, although unrecorded immune exposures were likely present. The donor was CMV seronegative and belonged to the group of roughly 330 seronegative cohort members. A peripheral blood sample was provided by each donor, and peripheral blood mononuclear cells were used for TCR beta sequencing. Genomic DNA was extracted from the blood cell samples with the Qiagen DNeasy Blood Extraction Kit. The CDR3 measures 14 amino acids from cysteine to phenylalanine. Only the CDR3 DNA stays, 42 bases, in frame from base 1. At the junction V is shortened by 4 bases and J by 5 bases; bases outside the gene matches: 5. As encoded in the germline V gene, CDR1 is SGDLS while CDR2 is YYNGEE.

Sequenced: PBMCs. The rearranged chain carries TRBV9 and TRBJ2-3; TRBD2 fits 9 bases in the junction. The clonotype comes from a woman aged 35 to 49 in good health and CMV-seronegative. The bases are TGTGCCAGCAGCCCGCGGACTAGCGTAGATACGCAGTATTTT. This gives the protein CASSPRTSVDTQYF.